The 18 T cell receptor beta chains listed next were all sequenced from one sample in a study of graft-versus-host responses after intestinal transplantation. Sequenced by immunoSEQ multiplex PCR; TCRdb stores in-frame clones only, minus some. The table shows around 110,000 clones, with 87% occurring only once. No antigen has been assigned to these receptors. Sequenced material: unstimulated CD4+ T cells sorted from spleen or lymph node cells, taken before transplant. The origin of the receptors is a human donor who was the organ donor for an intestinal transplant.

This rearrangement joins TRBV9 to TRBJ2-3, with 9 bases identical to TRBD2. V trimming: 0 bases; J trimming: 3 bases; junction bases outside the gene matches: 5. Germline CDR1 is SGDLS and CDR2 is YYNGEE. The CDR3 has 16 amino acids. The CDR3 protein is CASSVGRGGLTDTQYF. Here the CDR3 DNA reads TGTGCCAGCAGCGTAGGGCGGGGGGGCCTAACAGATACGCAGTATTTT.

The chain uses TRBV15 and TRBJ1-3; TRBD1 aligns across 7 bases. The CDR3 is 12 residues long. V lost 8 bases, J lost 5 bases, and 3 bases stayed unmatched. Germline V gene sequence: CDR1 LNHNV, CDR2 YYDKDF (reference sequence). The CDR3 spells CATGRGRNTIYF. The CDR3 DNA is TGTGCCACCGGGAGGGGGCGAAACACCATATATTTT.

Points on this clone: The sample holds other DNA sequences that translate to the same CDR3. V gene TRBV19 combines with J gene TRBJ1-5; TRBD1 matches 9 bases. Per germline, CDR1 LNHDA and CDR2 SQIVND (reference sequence). The CDR3 sequence is 15 residues long. V lost 5 bases, J lost 2 bases, and 4 bases stayed unmatched. CDR3 sequence reads: CASSFRQGGNQPQHF. In DNA, the CDR3 is TGTGCCAGTAGTTTCCGACAGGGGGGCAATCAGCCCCAGCATTTT.

The chain combines TRBV25-1 with TRBJ2-7, with D perhaps matching TRBD2 (6 bases). This CDR3 spans 14 amino acids. V was pared by 7 bases and J by 2 bases, with 15 bases between. CDR1 and CDR2 from the germline V gene are MGHDK and SYGVNS. In DNA, the CDR3 is TGTGCCAGCACTGACGCGGGACGGCCCTACGAGCAGTACTTC. Protein sequence: CASTDAGRPYEQYF.

V usage is TRBV19 and J usage is TRBJ2-3; tentatively, D is TRBD1 (6 bases). V lost 4 bases, J lost 8 bases, and 22 bases lay in between. This CDR3 contains 16 residues. Per germline, CDR1 LNHDA and CDR2 SQIVND (reference sequence). The CDR3 coding sequence is TGTGCCAGTAGTACTAACCAGGGCAGGGGATGGGGTACGCAGTATTTT. Its translation is CASSTNQGRGWGTQYF.

V gene TRBV28 combines with J gene TRBJ1-6; no reliable D call. V was cut by 3 bases and J by 8 bases, with 2 bases left in between. Germline V lookup: CDR1 MDHEN, CDR2 SYDVKM. CDR3 size: 11 residues. CDR3 region: CASSFYSPLHF. CDR3 in DNA: TGTGCCAGCAGTTTTTATTCACCCCTCCACTTT.

The CDR3 nucleotides read TGTGCCAGCAGCCCGAGAATCCAGGACAGACCGAACACTGAAGCTTTCTTT. It specifies CASSPRIQDRPNTEAFF. V is TRBV9 and J is TRBJ1-1, with D perhaps matching TRBD1 (6 bases). The ends were cut back, 4 bases at V and 1 base at J, with 20 bases in the middle. CDR3 length: 17 amino acids. CDR1 and CDR2 (germline): SGDLS, YYNGEE. The full variable domain, in which reference TRBV9 and TRBJ1-1 provide the parts outside the CDR3, is DSGVTQTPKHLITATGQRVTLRCSPRSGDLSVYWYQQSLDQGLQFLIQYYNGEERAKGNILERFSAQQFPDLHSELNLSSLELGDSALYFCASSPRIQDRPNTEAFFGQGTRLTVV.

J is TRBJ2-4 and V is TRBV28; tentatively, D is TRBD1 (7 bases). The CDR3 totals 18 residues. Trimming shortened V by 6 bases and J by 0 bases, and 21 bases separated the two germline ends. Germline V gene lookup returns CDR1 MDHEN and CDR2 SYDVKM. CDR3 sequence reads: CASSQGGRGSLAKNIQYF. The DNA of the CDR3 is TGTGCCAGCAGCCAGGGGGGAAGAGGATCTCTAGCCAAAAACATTCAGTACTTC.

The gene calls are TRBV2 and TRBJ2-1; 9 bases map to TRBD2. J gave up 5 bases and V 5 bases, and 1 base lay outside the gene matches. Germline V lookup: CDR1 SNHLY, CDR2 FYNNEI. CDR3 length equals 13 residues. The CDR3 protein is CASSSGGNNEQFF. The CDR3 region has the DNA TGTGCCAGCAGTAGCGGGGGGAACAATGAGCAGTTCTTC.

CDR3: CASSRTGEVTEAFF. CDR3 DNA sequence: TGTGCCAGCAGTCGGACAGGGGAGGTAACTGAAGCTTTCTTT. V is TRBV6-6 and J is TRBJ1-1; the match to TRBD1 covers 9 bases. V shed 5 bases and J 5 bases; nucleotides not matched to a gene: 6. The CDR3 consists of 14 residues. Germline CDR1 is MNHNY and CDR2 is SVGAGI (reference sequence).

The V call is TRBV29-1, the J call TRBJ2-5; perhaps D is TRBD1 or TRBD2 (5 bases each). The tail of the sequence fits TRBJ2-7 better, so the J call may be wrong. The CDR3 has 11 amino acids. Per the germline V gene, CDR1 is SQVTM and CDR2 is ANQGSEA. The CDR3 spells CSVGGTYEQYF. The CDR3 coding sequence is TGCAGCGTTGGGGGGACCTACGAGCAGTACTTC.

This clone was detected only once. The CDR3 loop is CASSLTDGVNTIYF. DNA for the CDR3: TGTGCCAGCAGCTTAACCGACGGGGTGAACACCATATATTTT. This rearrangement joins TRBV7-9 to TRBJ1-3; D remains unclear. Germline assignment: CDR1 SEHNR and CDR2 FQNEAQ (reference sequence). V lost 2 bases to trimming and J lost 7 bases, with 12 bases between them. This CDR3 region has 14 residues.

The J gene is TRBJ2-3, the V gene TRBV10-2; TRBD1 matches at 7 bases. The ends lost 0 bases at V and 3 bases at J; junction bases unmatched: 6. CDR1 and CDR2 (germline): WSHSY, SAAADI. The CDR3 covers 16 residues. The CDR3 spells CASSESAGGKTDTQYF. The CDR3 DNA is TGCGCCAGCAGTGAGTCGGCAGGGGGTAAGACAGATACGCAGTATTTT.

A remark on this clone: At one end the junction does not follow the germline gene, possibly because of a read error. The CDR3 here is CASSGGLAGVNEQFF. The CDR3 DNA is TGTGCTAGCAGCGGCGGACTAGCGGGAGTTAATGAGCAGTTCTTC. This sequence joins TRBV7-7 and TRBJ2-1, with 13 bases aligning to TRBD2. CDR3 length equals 15 residues. From germline, CDR1 is SSHAT and CDR2 FNYEAQ (reference sequence).

This chain joins TRBV4-1 and TRBJ1-2; tentative D call: TRBD1 (5 bases). V lost 3 bases and J 4 bases, leaving 15 bases between the germline ends. The CDR3 runs to 15 residues. CDR1 is MGHRA and CDR2 is YSYEKL in the germline V gene. CDR3 nucleotide sequence: TGCGCCAGCAGCCATTCACTAGACAGAACCTATGGCTACACCTTC. Its translation is CASSHSLDRTYGYTF.

The chain combines TRBV11-3 with TRBJ2-7, with 8 bases matching TRBD2. Germline CDR1 reads SGHNT; CDR2 reads YENEEA. V was clipped by 2 bases and J by 3 bases; unmatched bases: 12. This CDR3 region has 17 residues. The CDR3, as DNA: TGTGCCAGCAGCTTAAGAAGTTCGAGCGGGGGATACTACGAGCAGTACTTC. Its translation is CASSLRSSSGGYYEQYF.

The gene calls are TRBV18 and TRBJ2-6, with 7 bases fitting TRBD1. This CDR3 is built from 17 residues. CDR1 and CDR2 from the germline V gene are KGHSH and LQKENI. Losses at the gene ends were 8 bases for V and 0 bases for J; bases not matched to a gene: 10. CDR3 nucleotide sequence: TGTGCCAGCCACGACAGGGCCCCCTTCTCTGGGGCCAACGTCCTGACTTTC. Protein product: CASHDRAPFSGANVLTF.

The rearrangement links TRBV5-4 to TRBJ1-4; possible D gene TRBD1, 6 bases. Germline CDR1 reads SGHNT; CDR2 reads YYREEE (reference sequence). Trimming left V 4 bases short and J 5 bases short, with 15 bases between. CDR3 length: 15 amino acids. CDR3 in amino acids: CASSSRGRENEKLFF. CDR3 nucleotide sequence: TGTGCCAGCAGCAGCAGGGGAAGGGAGAATGAAAAACTGTTTTTT.